This note documents a single TCR beta chain sequence. Its antigen is unknown. Libraries were prepared by immunoSEQ multiplex PCR; TCRdb keeps only in-frame clonotypes and omits some of them. The sample has about 21,000 clones; 84% are singletons. This record comes from a study of T cells in localized non-small cell lung cancer. General study points: Only one tumor region was sequenced, so heterogeneity remains possible. Uninvolved adjacent lung, not tumor, had the highest T cell clonality.

J was trimmed by 10 bases and V by 3 bases; bases with no gene match: 9. Germline lookup yields CDR1 KGHSH and CDR2 LQKENI. The length of the CDR3 is 14 residues. This chain connects TRBV18 to TRBJ1-2; 9 bases fit TRBD1. Sequenced material: peripheral blood, taken before any cancer treatment. This TCR was sampled from a man aged 40 to 69 with stage I lung adenocarcinoma. The CDR3 is CASSPEGQGSTYTF. In DNA form, the CDR3 reads TGTGCCAGCTCACCTGAGGGACAGGGATCGACCTACACCTTC.